This entry features one T cell receptor beta chain sequence. Authors' data handling: Reference gene primer amplification yielded estimated nucleated cell counts. Sequenced by immunoSEQ multiplex PCR; TCRdb stores in-frame clones only, minus some. From that table come the V and J calls and clone size; the DNA was used to work out D and trimming. In the table there are about 340,000 clones, around nine tenths of which are singletons. The sample is drawn from a study of blood T cell repertoires in COVID-19. Overall study: Donors in the United States, Italy and Spain gave samples during acute or convalescent COVID-19. T cells, B-cell-depleted T cells, or PBMCs supplied cDNA or gDNA.

CDR1 and CDR2 (germline): LGHNT, FRNRAP. The CDR3 is made up of 15 amino acids. The V segment lost 0 bases and the J segment 11 bases; nucleotides outside the gene matches: 10. Followed longitudinally, the Seattle patients had been enrolled during active infection. This receptor was identified in a woman aged 60-70 years with COVID-19, enrolled during active disease. The chain recombines TRBV12-5 with TRBJ1-1, with TRBD1 matching 9 bases. Sequences were obtained from peripheral blood. The CDR3 DNA is TGTGCTAGTGGTTTGGTAGGCGTGGGACAGGGAAAGGCTTTCTTT. Its protein is CASGLVGVGQGKAFF.